This TCR beta chain originates from a study of beta chain features in type 1 diabetes. General study points: Moderate but significant shortening of TCRB CDR3s was recorded in all four CD4+ subsets from Type 1 diabetes patients. A PCR bias possibly favoring shorter templates would apply equally to patients and controls. Naive, central memory and Treg TCRB repertoires seemed to resemble each other more closely in patients than they did in healthy donors.

Only one heparinised blood draw was taken per donor, and its volume averaged approximately 0.11 L. Cells sorted by CD45RO/CCR7/CD25/CD127/CD95/CD27 comprised CD4+ naive, central memory, regulatory and stem cell-like memory cells. The CDR3 extends over 16 amino acids. V dropped 2 bases and J dropped 4 bases, with 14 bases sitting between them. The germline V gene has CDR1 KGHSH and CDR2 LQKENI. Reverse transcription of all isolated RNA meant that expressed TCRB transcripts were sequenced. TCRdb keeps only in-frame clones here, not all; method: immunoSEQ multiplex PCR. The table has about 47,000 clones, approximately 40% seen once; the top ten hold around 0.13%. Regarding this clone: What it binds is not known.

The clonotype comes from a man aged 25 to 40 with type 1 diabetes. The specimen sequenced was stem cell memory CD4+ T cells from blood. The V and J genes are TRBV18 and TRBJ2-2; the D gene is possibly TRBD1 (5 bases). The CDR3 protein is CASSPNRGPSTGELFF. Written as DNA, the CDR3 is TGTGCCAGCTCACCAAATAGGGGCCCGTCCACCGGGGAGCTGTTTTTT.